One sample yielded the 26 T cell receptor beta chains listed below, sequenced in a study of cytomegalovirus exposure and HLA in healthy donors. The PCR was carried out with 60 Vbeta primers and 13 Jbeta primers. Clones were sequenced by immunoSEQ multiplex PCR, and TCRdb holds only the in-frame ones, with some missing. The sample includes 150,000 to 200,000 clones, around 83% of them seen just once. What was sequenced was PBMCs. These TCRs come from a man aged 18 to 30 in good health and CMV-seropositive.

V and J are TRBV25-1 and TRBJ2-2, with D possibly being TRBD1 (7 bases). The V gene lost 1 base and the J gene lost 3 bases, with 12 bases spanning the gap. Germline CDR1 MGHDK, CDR2 SYGVNS. CDR3 length: 16 amino acids. The CDR3 reads CASSELSRGDTGELFF. The DNA for the CDR3 is TGTGCCAGCAGTGAATTATCCAGGGGGGACACCGGGGAGCTGTTTTTT.

The chain employs TRBV9 and TRBJ2-5; 10 positions agree with TRBD1. The CDR3 sequence is 16 residues long. Germline trimming cut 3 bases from V and 4 bases from J; bases unmatched to any gene: 9. CDR1 SGDLS and CDR2 YYNGEE come from the germline V gene. The CDR3 DNA reads as TGTGCCAGCAGCGAGGACAGGGGGGTTGTGCGAGAGACCCAGTACTTC. Translated, it gives CASSEDRGVVRETQYF.

V and J are TRBV27 and TRBJ1-1; 9 bases map to TRBD1. Trimming removed 5 bases from V and 9 bases from J; junction bases left unmatched: 4. Germline CDR1 and CDR2: MNHEY and SMNVEV (reference sequence). The CDR3 sequence is 12 residues long. CDR3 sequence reads: CASSPGQGKAFF. The CDR3, as DNA: TGTGCCAGCAGTCCGGGACAGGGTAAAGCTTTCTTT.

The chain is built from TRBV5-8 and TRBJ2-3, with 12 bases identical to TRBD2. This CDR3 has 15 amino acids. In germline, CDR1 is SGHTS, CDR2 YDEGEE. J was trimmed by 3 bases and V by 5 bases; bases with no gene match: 4. CDR3 coding DNA: TGTGCCAGCAGTCCTAGCGGGGGGGCAACAGATACGCAGTATTTT. It specifies CASSPSGGATDTQYF.

This clone has a single count. J is TRBJ1-6 and V is TRBV30, with 9 positions matching TRBD1. Per the germline V gene, CDR1 is GTSNPN and CDR2 is SVGIG (reference sequence). The junction had 4 bases not matched to a gene; V was cut back by 1 base and J by 9 bases. CDR3 length: 14 residues. CDR3: CAWSGGQGGSPLHF. The CDR3 region has the DNA TGTGCCTGGAGTGGGGGACAGGGCGGTTCACCCCTCCACTTT. Variable domain in full (rest from reference TRBV30 and TRBJ1-6): SQTIHQWPATLVQPVGSPLSLECTVEGTSNPNLYWYRQAAGRGLQLLFYSVGIGQISSEVPQNLSASRPQDRQFILSSKKLLLSDSGFYLCAWSGGQGGSPLHFGNGTRLTVT.

This chain uses TRBV5-6 with TRBJ1-1, with D hard to call. Germline CDR1 reads SGHDT; CDR2 reads YYEEEE. The CDR3 has 14 residues. The germline V and J ends were trimmed by 0 bases and 1 base, with 7 bases remaining between them. This chain's CDR3 is CASSLGATNTEAFF. DNA of the CDR3: TGTGCCAGCAGCTTGGGGGCTACGAACACTGAAGCTTTCTTT.

The V gene is TRBV5-4, the J gene TRBJ1-4; 7 bases map to TRBD1. CDR1 is SGHNT and CDR2 is YYREEE in the germline V gene (reference sequence). Unmatched junction bases numbered 6, after V lost 4 bases and J lost 0 bases. This CDR3 comprises 16 residues. The CDR3 loop reads CASSPGTDATNEKLFF. CDR3 bases: TGTGCCAGCAGCCCAGGGACAGATGCAACTAATGAAAAACTGTTTTTT.

This chain uses TRBV7-2 with TRBJ2-1; TRBD2 aligns across 14 bases. From germline, CDR1 is SGHTA and CDR2 FQGNSA. The CDR3 covers 18 residues. V shed 3 bases, J shed 0 bases, and the junction held 4 bases outside the gene matches. This CDR3 reads CASSFRLAGGRSYNEQFF. The CDR3 DNA sequence: TGTGCCAGCAGCTTTAGACTAGCGGGGGGGCGCTCCTACAATGAGCAGTTCTTC. The full variable domain, in which reference TRBV7-2 and TRBJ2-1 provide the parts outside the CDR3, is GAGVSQSPSNKVTEKGKDVELRCDPISGHTALYWYRQSLGQGLEFLIYFQGNSAPDKSGLPSDRFSAERTGGSVSTLTIQRTQQEDSAVYLCASSFRLAGGRSYNEQFFGPGTRLTVL.

The chain has TRBV27 and TRBJ2-7; 9 nucleotides match TRBD1. Germline lookup yields CDR1 MNHEY and CDR2 SMNVEV (reference sequence). The trim removed 4 bases at V and 5 bases at J, leaving 3 bases unmatched. This CDR3 has 13 amino acids. The CDR3 DNA sequence: TGTGCCAGCAGTTGGACAGGGGACAACGAGCAGTACTTC. Translation gives CASSWTGDNEQYF.

The gene calls are TRBV6-1 and TRBJ2-1, with unresolved D. Germline CDR1 MNHNS, CDR2 SASEGT. The CDR3 spans 14 residues. Between the trimmed V and J ends, which lost 0 bases and 9 bases, there was a span of 12 bases. As DNA, the CDR3 is TGTGCCAGCAGTGAAGCGCGGCAGACCGTTGAGCAGTTCTTC. This codes for CASSEARQTVEQFF.

This sequence joins TRBV11-2 and TRBJ2-3; weak D call: TRBD1 (5 bases). The CDR3 extends over 16 amino acids. Trimming took off 5 bases at V and 0 bases at J, with 15 bases between the two ends. Per the germline V gene, CDR1 is SGHAT and CDR2 is FQNNGV. CDR3 amino acids: CASSRAGAMSTDTQYF. CDR3 nucleotide sequence: TGTGCCAGCAGCCGTGCTGGGGCCATGAGCACAGATACGCAGTATTTT. The variable domain in full, with the rest retrieved from reference TRBV11-2 and TRBJ2-3, is EAGVAQSPRYKIIEKRQSVAFWCNPISGHATLYWYQQILGQGPKLLIQFQNNGVVDDSQLPKDRFSAERLKGVDSTLKIQPAKLEDSAVYLCASSRAGAMSTDTQYFGPGTRLTVL.

The V and J genes are TRBV5-1 and TRBJ2-7; 8 bases map to TRBD2. The trim removed 4 bases at V and 0 bases at J, leaving 6 bases unmatched. The CDR3 has 15 amino acids. The V gene's germline CDR1 is SGHRS and CDR2 YFSETQ. The CDR3 is CASSEGLALSYEQYF. CDR3 in DNA: TGCGCCAGCAGCGAAGGACTAGCACTCTCCTACGAGCAGTACTTC.

The rearrangement links TRBV10-1 to TRBJ2-7, with 9 nucleotides matching TRBD2. The V segment lost 3 bases and the J segment 0 bases; nucleotides outside the gene matches: 6. CDR1 and CDR2 (germline): WNHNN, SYGVQD (reference sequence). This CDR3 comprises 16 residues. The CDR3 DNA is TGCGCCAGCAGTGAAAAGCGGGGGGTTTACTCCTACGAGCAGTACTTC. Protein: CASSEKRGVYSYEQYF.

V and J are TRBV4-3 and TRBJ1-4; weak D call: TRBD1 (5 bases). Germline V CDR1 and CDR2: LGHNA, YSLEER. Trimming took off 1 base at V and 3 bases at J, with 15 bases between the two ends. CDR3 size: 17 residues. The CDR3: CASSQGGRGTANEKLFF. CDR3 coding DNA: TGCGCCAGCAGCCAAGGGGGGAGGGGTACGGCTAATGAAAAACTGTTTTTT.

The chain employs TRBV2 and TRBJ2-5; 11 bases agree with TRBD2. The CDR3 spans 15 residues. V lost 5 bases and J lost 1; bases outside the gene matches: 3. Germline V gene data show CDR1 as SNHLY and CDR2 as FYNNEI. In DNA form, the CDR3 reads TGTGCCAGCAGTTCCCTAGCGGGGGGCCAAGAGACCCAGTACTTC. It yields the protein CASSSLAGGQETQYF.

In this sample, this clone turned up once. V is TRBV5-1 and J is TRBJ2-3; 10 bases agree with TRBD1. From germline, CDR1 is SGHRS and CDR2 YFSETQ. With V trimmed by 0 bases and J by 0 bases, 4 bases remained unmatched. This CDR3 comprises 17 residues. CDR3 sequence (DNA): TGCGCCAGCAGCTTGGAGGGGACAGGGGCTAGCACAGATACGCAGTATTTT. This codes for CASSLEGTGASTDTQYF.

This chain links TRBV5-4 with TRBJ1-1; the match to TRBD1 covers 9 bases. This CDR3 is built from 17 residues. V dropped 4 bases and J dropped 5; count of bases not matched to a gene: 15. The germline CDR1 and CDR2 sequences are SGHNT and YYREEE (reference sequence). The CDR3 protein is CASSRGQGWGGRTEAFF. In DNA, the CDR3 is TGTGCCAGCAGCAGAGGACAGGGGTGGGGCGGTAGGACTGAAGCTTTCTTT. Looking up the rest from reference TRBV5-4 and TRBJ1-1 gives the full variable domain: ETGVTQSPTHLIKTRGQQVTLRCSSQSGHNTVSWYQQALGQGPQFIFQYYREEENGRGNFPPRFSGLQFPNYSSELNVNALELDDSALYLCASSRGQGWGGRTEAFFGQGTRLTVV.

V is TRBV5-1 and J is TRBJ1-2; TRBD1 matches at 8 bases. J gave up 8 bases and V 4 bases, and 13 bases lay outside the gene matches. Germline loops: CDR1 SGHRS, CDR2 YFSETQ. This CDR3 comprises 15 residues. CDR3 amino acids: CASSARTGNAKGYTF. The CDR3 region has the DNA TGCGCCAGCAGCGCCCGGACAGGGAATGCGAAGGGCTACACCTTC. Drawing the rest from reference TRBV5-1 and TRBJ1-2, the complete variable domain is KAGVTQTPRYLIKTRGQQVTLSCSPISGHRSVSWYQQTPGQGLQFLFEYFSETQRNKGNFPGRFSGRQFSNSRSEMNVSTLELGDSALYLCASSARTGNAKGYTFGSGTRLTVV.

This clone was counted between two and nine times. The chain couples TRBV5-1 to TRBJ2-5, with unresolved D. With the DNA end fitting TRBJ2-7 better, the J assignment may be wrong. The CDR3 is made up of 14 amino acids. The germline CDR1 and CDR2 sequences are SGHRS and YFSETQ. CDR3 loop: CASSLGHLEYEQYF. CDR3 DNA sequence: TGCGCCAGCAGCTTGGGGCACCTGGAGTACGAGCAGTACTTC.

The rearrangement links TRBV11-3 to TRBJ2-3; D not resolved. The length of the CDR3 is 17 residues. The germline V gene encodes CDR1 SGHNT and CDR2 YENEEA. V was trimmed by 4 bases and J by 0 bases, leaving 17 bases between them. The CDR3 DNA reads TGTGCCAGCAGCTCCCGAACTACGACCACTAGCACAGATACGCAGTATTTT. This sequence encodes CASSSRTTTTSTDTQYF. Combining the CDR3 with reference TRBV11-3 and TRBJ2-3 gives the whole variable domain EAGVVQSPRYKIIEKKQPVAFWCNPISGHNTLYWYLQNLGQGPELLIRYENEEAVDDSQLPKDRFSAERLKGVDSTLKIQPAELGDSAVYLCASSSRTTTTSTDTQYFGPGTRLTVL.

This clone has just a few counts. The gene calls are TRBV28 and TRBJ2-2, with 7 nucleotides matching TRBD2. Germline loops: CDR1 MDHEN, CDR2 SYDVKM. This CDR3 has 14 amino acids. Unmatched junction bases numbered 2, after V lost 7 bases and J lost 0 bases. CDR3 protein: CASIAGANTGELFF. CDR3 nucleotide sequence: TGTGCCAGCATTGCGGGGGCGAACACCGGGGAGCTGTTTTTT.

This clone has just a few counts. The chain uses TRBV6-1 and TRBJ1-1, with a weak D call TRBD1 (5 bases). Per germline, CDR1 MNHNS and CDR2 SASEGT. The CDR3 contains 14 residues. Between the trimmed V and J ends, which lost 5 bases and 1 base, there was a span of 11 bases. CDR3 sequence (DNA): TGTGCCAGCAGTCAGACAGAAGAGAACACTGAAGCTTTCTTT. Protein: CASSQTEENTEAFF.

CDR3 DNA sequence: TGTGCCAGTAGTATGATGACAGGGGTACCCAATCAGCCCCAGCATTTT. This translates into CASSMMTGVPNQPQHF. The chain is built from TRBV19 and TRBJ1-5, with 8 nucleotides matching TRBD1. The CDR3 contains 16 residues. Trimming at V came to 3 bases and at J to 3 bases, leaving 7 bases not matched to a gene. Germline assignment: CDR1 LNHDA and CDR2 SQIVND (reference sequence). Filled out from reference TRBV19 and TRBJ1-5, the complete variable domain reads DGGITQSPKYLFRKEGQNVTLSCEQNLNHDAMYWYRQDPGQGLRLIYYSQIVNDFQKGDIAEGYSVSREKKESFPLTVTSAQKNPTAFYLCASSMMTGVPNQPQHFGDGTRLSIL.

The V and J genes are TRBV11-3 and TRBJ1-2; 7 bases fit TRBD1. The germline V gene has CDR1 SGHNT and CDR2 YENEEA. There are 14 residues in the CDR3. The trim removed 2 bases at V and 8 bases at J, leaving 8 bases unmatched. The CDR3 DNA sequence: TGTGCCAGCAGCTTATCAGAGGGGGCGTCGGGCTACACCTTC. Translated: CASSLSEGASGYTF.

This chain uses TRBV5-4 with TRBJ2-7; D is perhaps TRBD1 (7 bases). Germline CDR1 SGHNT, CDR2 YYREEE (reference sequence). The CDR3 covers 15 residues. V gave up 4 bases and J gave up 2 bases, with 16 bases separating them. The chain's CDR3 is CASSAGGDRAYEQYF. The CDR3 DNA follows: TGTGCCAGCAGCGCCGGCGGGGACAGAGCCTACGAGCAGTACTTC.

The rearrangement uses TRBV10-3 and TRBJ2-7, with D perhaps TRBD2 (7 bases). CDR1 and CDR2 from the germline V gene are ENHRY and SYGVKD. The CDR3 has 16 amino acids. Trimming left V 0 bases short and J 6 bases short, with 18 bases between. Written as DNA, the CDR3 is TGTGCCATCAGTGAGTCGATGGGGGGGGCCCCGGGCGAGCAGTACTTC. It encodes CAISESMGGAPGEQYF.